This T cell receptor beta chain was sequenced in a study of T cells in Graves' hyperthyroidism and ophthalmopathy. In the study overall: Peripheral blood was drawn at first diagnosis, prior to all treatment.

This clonotype was detected a few times. The V segment lost 6 bases and the J segment 1 base; nucleotides outside the gene matches: 4. This CDR3 has 15 amino acids. CDR1 and CDR2 (germline): MGHDK, SYGVNS. Regions amplified from RNA transcripts were the TCR beta CDR3 regions. HTBI primers were employed in a first-round RT-PCR of the TCR CDR3. Each CDR3 protein gets one entry after TCRdb re-called the multiplex PCR reads with MiXCR. The sample records approximately 530,000 distinct CDR3 sequences, about a sixth being singletons. Patients aged 18 to 65 had newly diagnosed hyperthyroidism lasting under 2 months.

The sequenced sample consisted of blood. The origin of this receptor is a woman aged 18-29 years with Graves' hyperthyroidism. The chain combines TRBV25-1 with TRBJ2-1, with 9 bases fitting TRBD2. This CDR3 reads CASSTSGPSYNEQFF. In DNA form, the CDR3 reads TGTGCCAGCAGCACTAGCGGGCCTTCCTACAATGAGCAGTTCTTC.